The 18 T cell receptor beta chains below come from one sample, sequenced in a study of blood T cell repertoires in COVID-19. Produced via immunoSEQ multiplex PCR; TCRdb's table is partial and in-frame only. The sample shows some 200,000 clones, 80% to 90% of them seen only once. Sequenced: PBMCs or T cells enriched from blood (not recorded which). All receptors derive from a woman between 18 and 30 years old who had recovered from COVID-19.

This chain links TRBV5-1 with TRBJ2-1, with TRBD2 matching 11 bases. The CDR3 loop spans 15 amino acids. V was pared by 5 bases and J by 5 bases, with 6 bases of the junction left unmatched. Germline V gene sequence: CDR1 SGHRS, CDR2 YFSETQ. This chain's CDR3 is CASRMLAGGNNEQFF. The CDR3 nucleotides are TGCGCCAGCAGGATGCTAGCGGGGGGAAACAATGAGCAGTTCTTC.

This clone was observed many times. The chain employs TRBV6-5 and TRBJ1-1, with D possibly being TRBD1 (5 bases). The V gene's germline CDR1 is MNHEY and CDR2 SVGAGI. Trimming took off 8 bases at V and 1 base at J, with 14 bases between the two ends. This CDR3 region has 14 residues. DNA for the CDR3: TGTGCCAGCTGTCCGGGGGGGAGGAACACTGAAGCTTTCTTT. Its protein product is CASCPGGRNTEAFF.

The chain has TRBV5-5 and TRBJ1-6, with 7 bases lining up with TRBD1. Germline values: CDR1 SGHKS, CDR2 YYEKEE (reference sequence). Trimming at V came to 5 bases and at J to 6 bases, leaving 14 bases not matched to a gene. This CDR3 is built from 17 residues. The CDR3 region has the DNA TGTGCCAGCAGTTTTCTTTTCCCGGGACAGCCTAATTCACCCCTCCACTTT. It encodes CASSFLFPGQPNSPLHF.

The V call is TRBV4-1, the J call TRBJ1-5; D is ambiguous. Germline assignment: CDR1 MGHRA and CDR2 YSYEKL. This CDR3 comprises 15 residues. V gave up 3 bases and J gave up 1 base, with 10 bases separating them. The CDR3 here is CASSQRSLSNQPQHF. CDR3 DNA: TGCGCCAGCAGCCAGAGGAGTCTCAGCAATCAGCCCCAGCATTTT.

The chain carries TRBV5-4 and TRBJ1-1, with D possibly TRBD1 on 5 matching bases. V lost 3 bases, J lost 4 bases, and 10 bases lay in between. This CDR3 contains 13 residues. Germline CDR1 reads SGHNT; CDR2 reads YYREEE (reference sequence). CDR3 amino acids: CASSSGRGTEAFF. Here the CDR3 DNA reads TGTGCCAGCAGCTCGGGGCGGGGCACTGAAGCTTTCTTT. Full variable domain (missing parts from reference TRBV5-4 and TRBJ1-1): ETGVTQSPTHLIKTRGQQVTLRCSSQSGHNTVSWYQQALGQGPQFIFQYYREEENGRGNFPPRFSGLQFPNYSSELNVNALELDDSALYLCASSSGRGTEAFFGQGTRLTVV.

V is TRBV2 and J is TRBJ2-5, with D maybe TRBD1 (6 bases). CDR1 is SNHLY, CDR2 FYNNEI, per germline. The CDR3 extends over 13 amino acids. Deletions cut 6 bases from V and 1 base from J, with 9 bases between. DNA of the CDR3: TGTGCCAGCAGGGGGGACATCCAAGAGACCCAGTACTTC. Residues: CASRGDIQETQYF.

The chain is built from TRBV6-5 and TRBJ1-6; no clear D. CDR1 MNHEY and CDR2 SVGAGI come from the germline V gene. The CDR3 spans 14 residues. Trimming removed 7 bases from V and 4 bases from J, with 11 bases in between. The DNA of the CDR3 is TGTGCCAGCACCCCACAGAAGTATAATTCACCCCTCCACTTT. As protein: CASTPQKYNSPLHF.

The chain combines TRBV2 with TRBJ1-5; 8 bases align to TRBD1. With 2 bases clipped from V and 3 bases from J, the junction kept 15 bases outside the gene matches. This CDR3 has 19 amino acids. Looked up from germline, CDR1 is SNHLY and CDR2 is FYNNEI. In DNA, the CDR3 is TGTGCCAGCAGTGAATTTGGCTGGGGACAGGACAGATTCAATCAGCCCCAGCATTTT. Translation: CASSEFGWGQDRFNQPQHF.

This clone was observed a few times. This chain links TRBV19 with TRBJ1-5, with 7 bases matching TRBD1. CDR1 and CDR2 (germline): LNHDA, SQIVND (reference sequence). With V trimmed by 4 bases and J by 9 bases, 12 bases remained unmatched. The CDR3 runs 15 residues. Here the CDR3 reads CASSKEGAGFRPQHF. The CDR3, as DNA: TGTGCCAGTAGTAAAGAGGGGGCAGGATTTAGGCCCCAGCATTTT.

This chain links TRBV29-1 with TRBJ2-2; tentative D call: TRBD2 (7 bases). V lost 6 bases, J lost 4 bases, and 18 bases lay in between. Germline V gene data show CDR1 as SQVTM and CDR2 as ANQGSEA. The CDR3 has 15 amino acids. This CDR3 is CSVGKRGGPTGELFF. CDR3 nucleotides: TGCAGCGTCGGGAAGAGGGGGGGGCCCACCGGGGAGCTGTTTTTT.

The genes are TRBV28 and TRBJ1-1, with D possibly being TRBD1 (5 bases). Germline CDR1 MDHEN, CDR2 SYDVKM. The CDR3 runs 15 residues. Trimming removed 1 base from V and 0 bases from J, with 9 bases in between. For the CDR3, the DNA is TGTGCCAGCAGTTTATTCGGGGGTTTGAACACTGAAGCTTTCTTT. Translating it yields CASSLFGGLNTEAFF.

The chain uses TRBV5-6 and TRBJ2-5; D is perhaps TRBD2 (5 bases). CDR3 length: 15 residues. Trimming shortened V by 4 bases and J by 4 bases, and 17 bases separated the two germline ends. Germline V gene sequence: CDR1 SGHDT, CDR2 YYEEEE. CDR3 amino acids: CASSTGSWVIETQYF. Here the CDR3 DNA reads TGTGCCAGCAGCACGGGAAGTTGGGTTATAGAGACCCAGTACTTC.

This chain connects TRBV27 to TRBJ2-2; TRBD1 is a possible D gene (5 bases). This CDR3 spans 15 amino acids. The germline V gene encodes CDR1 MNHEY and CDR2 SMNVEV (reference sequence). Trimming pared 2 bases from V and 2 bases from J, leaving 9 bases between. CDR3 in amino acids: CASSLRGSNTGELFF. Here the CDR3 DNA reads TGTGCCAGCAGTTTAAGGGGATCAAACACCGGGGAGCTGTTTTTT.

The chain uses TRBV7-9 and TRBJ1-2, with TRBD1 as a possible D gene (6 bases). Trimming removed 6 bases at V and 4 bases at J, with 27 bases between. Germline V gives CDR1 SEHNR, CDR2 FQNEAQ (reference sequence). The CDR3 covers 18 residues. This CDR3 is CASSRGTGITGSSYGYTF. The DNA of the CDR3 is TGTGCCAGCAGTCGTGGTACAGGGATCACAGGGAGCTCCTATGGCTACACCTTC.

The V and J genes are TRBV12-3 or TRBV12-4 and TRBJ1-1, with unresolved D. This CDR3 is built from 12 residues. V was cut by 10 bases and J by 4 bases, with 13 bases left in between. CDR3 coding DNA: TGTGCCACTATTGGACTCCTCACTGAAGCTTTCTTT. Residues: CATIGLLTEAFF.

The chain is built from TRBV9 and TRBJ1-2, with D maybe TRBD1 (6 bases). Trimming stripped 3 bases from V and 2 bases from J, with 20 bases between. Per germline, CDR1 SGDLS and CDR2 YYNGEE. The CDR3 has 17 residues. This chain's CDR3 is CASSANRALHSNYGYTF. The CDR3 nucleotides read TGTGCCAGCAGCGCTAACAGGGCCCTACACTCCAACTATGGCTACACCTTC. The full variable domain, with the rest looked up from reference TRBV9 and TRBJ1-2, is DSGVTQTPKHLITATGQRVTLRCSPRSGDLSVYWYQQSLDQGLQFLIQYYNGEERAKGNILERFSAQQFPDLHSELNLSSLELGDSALYFCASSANRALHSNYGYTFGSGTRLTVV.

CDR3 protein: CSASPTGTGAVEAFF. CDR3 DNA: TGCAGTGCTAGTCCAACCGGGACAGGGGCGGTTGAAGCTTTCTTT. This chain connects TRBV20-1 to TRBJ1-1; TRBD1 agrees at 10 bases. J was trimmed by 7 bases and V by 3 bases; bases with no gene match: 11. This CDR3 region has 15 residues. Germline V CDR1 and CDR2: DFQATT, SNEGSKA (reference sequence).

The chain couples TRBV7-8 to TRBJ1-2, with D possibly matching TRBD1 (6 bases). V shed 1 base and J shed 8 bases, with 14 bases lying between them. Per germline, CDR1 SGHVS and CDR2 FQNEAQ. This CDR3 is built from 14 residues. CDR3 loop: CASSLGSGVRGYTF. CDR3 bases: TGTGCCAGCAGCTTAGGCTCAGGGGTCCGGGGCTACACCTTC.